Below are 19 T cell receptor beta chains sequenced from a single sample in a study of blood T cell repertoires in COVID-19. Assay used: immunoSEQ multiplex PCR; TCRdb lists only in-frame clones, some missing. This table holds under 300,000 clones, more than 75% found once. The sample taken for sequencing was PBMCs or T cells enriched from blood (not recorded which). The source of these receptors is a woman aged 40-49 years with acute COVID-19.

In its sample, this clone was seen once. This chain uses TRBV3-1 (or the pseudogene TRBV3-2) with TRBJ1-5, with D tentatively TRBD1 (5 bases). Germline V gene lookup returns CDR1 LGHDT and CDR2 YNNKEL (reference sequence). V was cut by 1 base and J by 2 bases, with 6 bases left in between. The length of the CDR3 is 14 residues. CDR3 coding DNA: TGTGCCAGCAGCCAAGGGGGCGGCAATCAGCCCCAGCATTTT. Translation: CASSQGGGNQPQHF.

V and J are TRBV29-1 and TRBJ2-3, with 10 bases aligning to TRBD2. The junction had 6 bases not matched to a gene; V was cut back by 6 bases and J by 3 bases. CDR1 is SQVTM, CDR2 ANQGSEA, per germline. The CDR3 length is 14 residues. The CDR3 sequence: CSVSGGARTDTQYF. In DNA form, the CDR3 reads TGCAGCGTGAGCGGGGGGGCCCGTACAGATACGCAGTATTTT.

This clone occurred once. The gene calls are TRBV14 and TRBJ2-1, with 10 bases aligning to TRBD2. The CDR3 runs 16 residues. V dropped 2 bases and J dropped 2; count of bases not matched to a gene: 3. Germline loops: CDR1 SGHDN, CDR2 FVKESK. The CDR3 DNA reads TGTGCCAGCAGCCAACTAGCGGGAGTTCCCTACAATGAGCAGTTCTTC. This translates into CASSQLAGVPYNEQFF.

In its sample, this clone was seen once. The chain recombines TRBV5-1 with TRBJ2-5; D is uncertain. From germline, CDR1 is SGHRS and CDR2 YFSETQ. This CDR3 region has 12 residues. V lost 4 bases and J lost 4, with 8 bases in between. The CDR3 DNA reads as TGCGCCAGCAGCCGCTCGGGAGAGACCCAGTACTTC. Protein sequence: CASSRSGETQYF. Looking up the rest from reference TRBV5-1 and TRBJ2-5 gives the full variable domain: KAGVTQTPRYLIKTRGQQVTLSCSPISGHRSVSWYQQTPGQGLQFLFEYFSETQRNKGNFPGRFSGRQFSNSRSEMNVSTLELGDSALYLCASSRSGETQYFGPGTRLLVL.

The rearrangement joins TRBV19 to TRBJ2-1, with TRBD2 as a possible D gene (5 bases). CDR3 size: 13 residues. Germline CDR1 and CDR2: LNHDA and SQIVND (reference sequence). V was shortened by 3 bases and J by 6 bases, with 9 bases between the two germline ends. This CDR3 reads CASSILSANEQFF. The CDR3 bases are TGTGCCAGTAGTATCCTTAGCGCCAATGAGCAGTTCTTC.

This clone was recorded only once. The V and J genes are TRBV15 and TRBJ2-3; 8 bases line up with TRBD1. The CDR3 covers 16 residues. Trimming removed 3 bases from V and 1 base from J; junction bases left unmatched: 6. In germline, CDR1 is LNHNV, CDR2 YYDKDF (reference sequence). The CDR3 region is CATSSQGAHRTDTQYF. The DNA of the CDR3 is TGTGCCACCAGCAGCCAGGGGGCCCATCGCACAGATACGCAGTATTTT.

The chain has TRBV11-2 and TRBJ1-4, with D perhaps TRBD1 (5 bases). V lost 5 bases and J 7 bases, leaving 17 bases between the germline ends. The CDR3 is 15 residues long. Germline V gene data show CDR1 as SGHAT and CDR2 as FQNNGV. CDR3 amino acids: CASSPWGEWSEKLFF. The CDR3 coding sequence is TGTGCCAGCAGCCCGTGGGGGGAGTGGAGTGAAAAACTGTTTTTT.

The V call is TRBV9, the J call TRBJ1-2; D might be TRBD1 (5 bases). Trimming took 2 bases from V and 4 from J, leaving 15 bases between them. Germline CDR1 SGDLS, CDR2 YYNGEE. This CDR3 spans 15 amino acids. Written as DNA, the CDR3 is TGTGCCAGCAGCGTTAACGGGGGGGAAAGCTATGGCTACACCTTC. Residues: CASSVNGGESYGYTF.

The V call is TRBV7-3, the J call TRBJ2-3; the D gene is possibly TRBD2 (5 bases). Trimming left V 3 bases short and J 5 bases short, with 12 bases between. There are 14 residues in the CDR3. The germline V gene has CDR1 SGHTA and CDR2 FQGTGA. The CDR3 sequence is CASSFRSSRDTQYF. The DNA of the CDR3 is TGTGCCAGCAGCTTTAGGTCTAGCCGAGATACGCAGTATTTT.

J is TRBJ1-2 and V is TRBV6-5; tentatively, D is TRBD1 (6 bases). The CDR3 is 13 residues long. The germline V gene encodes CDR1 MNHEY and CDR2 SVGAGI. With 6 bases removed from V and 6 bases from J, the gap between germline ends came to 14 bases. The CDR3 nucleotides are TGTGCCAGCAGCCCCGGGGGGCGGGATGGCTACACCTTC. Residues: CASSPGGRDGYTF.

J is TRBJ1-2 and V is TRBV28; TRBD1 agrees at 7 bases. Germline CDR1 is MDHEN and CDR2 is SYDVKM. This CDR3 comprises 16 residues. The V and J ends lost 4 bases and 0 bases, in that order; junction bases with no gene match: 8. As DNA, the CDR3 is TGTGCCAGCAGTTCCTTTAGACAGGGCCCTAACTATGGCTACACCTTC. It codes for CASSSFRQGPNYGYTF.

Comments on this clone: Its ends do not fully match the called genes, so a read error is possible. The chain joins TRBV7-7 to TRBJ2-2; unclear D gene. In germline, CDR1 is SSHAT, CDR2 FNYEAQ (reference sequence). CDR3 length: 15 residues. CDR3 DNA sequence: TGTGCTAGCAGCTTAACAGTTGGGTACACCGGGGAGCTGTTTTTT. Protein product: CASSLTVGYTGELFF.

The chain uses TRBV5-4 and TRBJ1-1; perhaps TRBD1 as D (5 bases). CDR3 size: 13 residues. CDR1 and CDR2 (germline): SGHNT, YYREEE (reference sequence). The V gene lost 3 bases and the J gene lost 5 bases, with 11 bases spanning the gap. The CDR3 here is CASSSGGGTEAFF. DNA of the CDR3: TGTGCCAGCAGCTCGGGGGGTGGTACTGAAGCTTTCTTT.

This chain joins TRBV7-6 and TRBJ2-5, with 8 nucleotides matching TRBD1. Losses at the gene ends were 2 bases for V and 2 bases for J; bases not matched to a gene: 7. This CDR3 comprises 16 residues. Germline V CDR1 and CDR2: SGHVS, FNYEAQ. The CDR3: CASSLSDRGLQETQYF. Written as DNA, the CDR3 is TGTGCCAGCAGCTTATCTGACAGGGGCCTACAAGAGACCCAGTACTTC. Filled out from reference TRBV7-6 and TRBJ2-5, the complete variable domain reads GAGVSQSPRYKVTKRGQDVALRCDPISGHVSLYWYRQALGQGPEFLTYFNYEAQQDKSGLPNDRFSAERPEGSISTLTIQRTEQRDSAMYRCASSLSDRGLQETQYFGPGTRLLVL.

The chain joins TRBV19 to TRBJ1-2, with a possible D match to TRBD1 (6 bases). The CDR3 consists of 14 residues. The V end lost 7 bases, the J end lost 1 base, and 13 bases lay between the germline ends. Germline values: CDR1 LNHDA, CDR2 SQIVND (reference sequence). The CDR3 region is CASTYRGSNYGYTF. The CDR3 coding sequence is TGTGCCAGTACCTATAGGGGGAGTAACTATGGCTACACCTTC.

The V and J genes are TRBV5-5 and TRBJ2-7, with 8 bases identical to TRBD1. Germline V gene sequence: CDR1 SGHKS, CDR2 YYEKEE (reference sequence). The CDR3 contains 15 residues. V lost 4 bases to trimming and J lost 1 base; unmatched junction nucleotides: 7. CDR3 nucleotide sequence: TGTGCCAGCAGCCTATCCGGGACAGGATCCTACGAGCAGTACTTC. Protein: CASSLSGTGSYEQYF.

V usage is TRBV30 and J usage is TRBJ2-2; D may be TRBD2 (5 bases). Trimming removed 5 bases at V and 8 bases at J, with 12 bases between. The CDR3 length is 12 residues. Germline V gives CDR1 GTSNPN, CDR2 SVGIG (reference sequence). CDR3 DNA sequence: TGTGCCTGGGCTGGTGGAGGAGGGGAGCTGTTTTTT. This sequence encodes CAWAGGGGELFF.

The gene calls are TRBV6-5 and TRBJ2-5, with D perhaps matching TRBD1 (5 bases). Germline lookup yields CDR1 MNHEY and CDR2 SVGAGI. The V end was cut by 1 base, the J end by 5 bases, with 8 bases between. This CDR3 has 13 amino acids. CDR3 in amino acids: CASSYFAGETQYF. CDR3 DNA sequence: TGTGCCAGCAGTTACTTTGCAGGGGAGACCCAGTACTTC.

In the case of this clone: This specimen includes other DNA sequences encoding the same CDR3. The gene calls are TRBV5-1 and TRBJ1-1; 9 bases fit TRBD1. The V gene end was trimmed by 4 bases and the J gene end by 1 base; junction bases not matched to a gene: 5. Germline loops: CDR1 SGHRS, CDR2 YFSETQ. CDR3 size: 15 residues. In DNA form, the CDR3 reads TGCGCCAGCAGCCGGACAGGGGCAGGGAACACTGAAGCTTTCTTT. Encoded protein: CASSRTGAGNTEAFF.